The clone carrying this T cell receptor (beta chain) has more than one count but fewer than ten. The target antigen is unknown. The data stem from a study of identical twins. CDR1 and CDR2 (germline): MNHNS, SASEGT. V dropped 8 bases and J dropped 2 bases, with 13 bases sitting between them. CDR3 length: 13 amino acids. Study outcomes and limitations: For out-of-frame beta sequences, excess twin sharing was weaker.

Template switching added a universal primer site, and cDNA bore unique molecular identifiers. TCRdb passed the 5' RACE reads through MiXCR, listing each CDR3 protein once. The table has around 340,000 distinct CDR3 sequences, 9% to 15% seen once. There were only healthy Caucasians among the donors. This sample also belongs to another study, concerning yellow fever vaccine responses in identical twins.

The receptor was isolated from a woman in her late teens or twenties in good health. The J gene is TRBJ2-7, the V gene TRBV6-1; D gene ambiguous. The specimen was CD8+ T cells sorted from blood. CDR3 in amino acids: CASQVGDTYEQYF. DNA of the CDR3: TGTGCCAGCCAGGTTGGGGATACCTACGAGCAGTACTTC.